The 31 T cell receptor beta chains presented below share a single source sample, sequenced in a study of neurological immune-mediated disorders. One entry per CDR3 protein results from TCRdb running MiXCR on the 5' RACE reads. The data contain some 66,000 distinct CDR3 sequences, 4.5% of them singletons. Sequenced material: PBMCs. All receptors derive from a man aged 25-45 years with multiple sclerosis.

This clonotype was seen repeatedly, ten times or more. The chain couples TRBV4-1 to TRBJ2-1; the match to TRBD2 covers 12 bases. Germline V CDR1 and CDR2: MGHRA, YSYEKL. V gave up 4 bases and J gave up 7 bases; unmatched junction bases: 5. This CDR3 has 15 amino acids. CDR3 sequence: CASSPRTSGANEQFF. The CDR3 nucleotides read TGCGCCAGCAGCCCCCGGACTAGCGGGGCGAATGAGCAGTTCTTC.

The CDR3 region is CASSYSPKTGGGYTF. Written as DNA, the CDR3 is TGTGCCAGCAGTTACTCTCCTAAGACAGGTGGTGGCTACACCTTC. This chain joins TRBV6-5 and TRBJ1-2; possibly TRBD1 for D (6 bases). This CDR3 is built from 15 residues. Germline V CDR1 and CDR2: MNHEY, SVGAGI. The germline V and J ends were trimmed by 0 bases and 7 bases, with 15 bases remaining between them.

This clonotype was detected many times. This chain joins TRBV5-5 and TRBJ2-2, with D uncertain. The germline CDR1 and CDR2 sequences are SGHKS and YYEKEE (reference sequence). CDR3 size: 14 residues. V lost 0 bases to trimming and J lost 4 bases, with 7 bases between them. CDR3: CASSLGQTTGELFF. The CDR3 bases are TGTGCCAGCAGCTTGGGTCAGACCACCGGGGAGCTGTTTTTT.

This clonotype has at least ten counts. The chain is built from TRBV5-1 and TRBJ1-2, with 11 bases identical to TRBD1. V lost 4 bases, J lost 6 bases, and 11 bases stayed unmatched. The CDR3 covers 16 residues. Germline assignment: CDR1 SGHRS and CDR2 YFSETQ. Written as DNA, the CDR3 is TGCGCCAGCAGCGCCGGGACAGGGGGAAGGCCGGATGGCTACACCTTC. Protein sequence: CASSAGTGGRPDGYTF.

This clonotype was recorded many times. The V call is TRBV20-1, the J call TRBJ1-6; D might be TRBD1 (6 bases). Germline V CDR1 and CDR2: DFQATT, SNEGSKA (reference sequence). The V end was cut by 3 bases, the J end by 9 bases, with 18 bases between. CDR3 size: 15 residues. This CDR3 is CSASRDNGGFSPLHF. The CDR3 bases are TGCAGTGCTAGCCGGGACAACGGGGGGTTTTCACCCCTCCACTTT.

In its sample, this clonotype was seen many times. The V gene is TRBV5-1, the J gene TRBJ1-1, with D unresolved. The CDR3 loop spans 15 amino acids. CDR1 SGHRS and CDR2 YFSETQ come from the germline V gene. V was shortened by 0 bases and J by 4 bases, with 13 bases between the two germline ends. CDR3 residues: CASSLESGRGTEAFF. Written as DNA, the CDR3 is TGCGCCAGCAGCTTGGAATCGGGTAGAGGCACTGAAGCTTTCTTT. Based on the CDR3 plus reference TRBV5-1 and TRBJ1-1, the full variable domain is KAGVTQTPRYLIKTRGQQVTLSCSPISGHRSVSWYQQTPGQGLQFLFEYFSETQRNKGNFPGRFSGRQFSNSRSEMNVSTLELGDSALYLCASSLESGRGTEAFFGQGTRLTVV.

This clonotype showed up many times. The chain recombines TRBV5-1 with TRBJ1-1; weak D call: TRBD1 (6 bases). V was clipped by 5 bases and J by 0 bases, with 11 bases between them. Germline V gene data show CDR1 as SGHRS and CDR2 as YFSETQ. CDR3 length: 14 amino acids. The DNA for the CDR3 is TGCGCCAGCAGGGCGGACAGTATGAACACTGAAGCTTTCTTT. Its protein is CASRADSMNTEAFF.

In its sample, this clonotype was seen many times. The gene calls are TRBV27 and TRBJ2-3, with 7 bases that match TRBD2. CDR3 size: 12 residues. The V segment lost 10 bases and the J segment 4 bases; nucleotides outside the gene matches: 5. The germline V gene encodes CDR1 MNHEY and CDR2 SMNVEV (reference sequence). The CDR3, as DNA: TGTGCCACTTGGGACTACCCAGATACGCAGTATTTT. Protein: CATWDYPDTQYF.

This clonotype has at least ten counts. This chain joins TRBV20-1 and TRBJ1-1; 7 nucleotides line up with TRBD1. This CDR3 is 15 amino acids long. Germline trimming cut 5 bases from V and 2 bases from J; bases unmatched to any gene: 11. The germline CDR1 and CDR2 sequences are DFQATT and SNEGSKA (reference sequence). This chain's CDR3 is CSASHTDRPNTEAFF. CDR3 sequence (DNA): TGCAGTGCTTCACATACGGACAGGCCCAACACTGAAGCTTTCTTT.

The CDR3 DNA follows: TGTGCCAGCAGCTTAGACTGGCAGGGGGCGAAAGAGCAGTACTTC. Translated: CASSLDWQGAKEQYF. This sequence joins TRBV7-6 and TRBJ2-7; TRBD1 agrees at 8 bases. CDR1 and CDR2 from the germline V gene are SGHVS and FNYEAQ. The V gene end was trimmed by 1 base and the J gene end by 7 bases; junction bases not matched to a gene: 9. The CDR3 contains 15 residues.

This clonotype has more than one count but fewer than ten. V is TRBV15 and J is TRBJ1-1; D gene ambiguous. The ends were cut back, 0 bases at V and 4 bases at J, with 9 bases in the middle. The length of the CDR3 is 14 residues. The germline gives CDR1 LNHNV, CDR2 YYDKDF (reference sequence). DNA of the CDR3: TGTGCCACCAGCAGAGAAAAGGGCATCACTGAAGCTTTCTTT. As protein: CATSREKGITEAFF.

This clonotype was seen repeatedly, ten times or more. This rearrangement joins TRBV24-1 to TRBJ2-3; 10 bases agree with TRBD1. The V gene end was trimmed by 5 bases and the J gene end by 2 bases; junction bases not matched to a gene: 12. Germline V gene lookup returns CDR1 KGHDR and CDR2 SFDVKD. The CDR3 is 18 amino acids. The CDR3 sequence: CATSAPLGGQGTTDTQYF. The DNA of the CDR3 is TGTGCCACCAGTGCCCCCCTAGGGGGACAGGGGACCACAGATACGCAGTATTTT.

V and J are TRBV29-1 and TRBJ2-1; TRBD1 matches at 11 bases. CDR1 and CDR2 from the germline V gene are SQVTM and ANQGSEA. V trimming: 4 bases; J trimming: 0 bases; junction bases outside the gene matches: 2. The CDR3 totals 15 residues. The CDR3 is CSVGDRGSSYNEQFF. The CDR3 region has the DNA TGCAGCGTTGGGGACAGGGGGAGCTCCTACAATGAGCAGTTCTTC.

The V gene is TRBV20-1, the J gene TRBJ1-1; 10 bases fit TRBD1. Germline V CDR1 and CDR2: DFQATT, SNEGSKA (reference sequence). This CDR3 comprises 16 residues. V dropped 0 bases and J dropped 12; count of bases not matched to a gene: 16. CDR3 sequence: CSARDRRTSGTGVTFF. The CDR3 nucleotides read TGCAGTGCTAGAGATCGCCGTACCTCCGGGACAGGGGTTACTTTCTTT.

This clonotype was seen many times. The CDR3 loop is CASSPRQARRSNTGELFF. The CDR3 DNA reads as TGTGCCAGCAGCCCGAGGCAGGCAAGACGGTCGAACACCGGGGAGCTGTTTTTT. J is TRBJ2-2 and V is TRBV5-8; no firm D call. From germline, CDR1 is SGHTS and CDR2 YDEGEE. V was clipped by 4 bases and J by 0 bases, with 19 bases between them. There are 18 residues in the CDR3.

The chain recombines TRBV9 with TRBJ1-1; D possibly corresponds to TRBD1 (6 bases). Per the germline V gene, CDR1 is SGDLS and CDR2 is YYNGEE. This CDR3 is built from 18 residues. The V gene lost 5 bases and the J gene lost 0 bases, with 23 bases spanning the gap. CDR3: CASSESRTAETMNTEAFF. In DNA, the CDR3 is TGTGCCAGCAGTGAATCCCGGACAGCAGAGACCATGAACACTGAAGCTTTCTTT.

In the case of this clonotype: One junction end does not reproduce the germline sequence, and a read error may be involved. The genes are TRBV10-2 and TRBJ1-6, with 9 positions matching TRBD1. Germline assignment: CDR1 WSHSY and CDR2 SAAADI. This CDR3 comprises 15 residues. DNA for the CDR3: TGCGCCAGCAGTGAGGCCGGGACAGGGAACTCACCCCTCAACTTT. Translation: CASSEAGTGNSPLNF.

This clonotype was observed at least ten times. This chain links TRBV5-1 with TRBJ2-7, with D uncertain. V gave up 4 bases and J gave up 2 bases, with 13 bases separating them. The CDR3 contains 14 residues. CDR1 is SGHRS, CDR2 YFSETQ, per germline. The CDR3: CASSLGTSPYEQYV. CDR3 in DNA: TGCGCCAGCAGCCTAGGAACTTCCCCCTACGAGCAGTACGTC.

This clonotype was observed a few times. The chain links TRBV7-9 to TRBJ2-5; TRBD1 matches 7 bases. This CDR3 is built from 14 residues. Germline assignment: CDR1 SEHNR and CDR2 FQNEAQ (reference sequence). V shed 5 bases, J shed 6 bases, and the junction held 9 bases outside the gene matches. The DNA of the CDR3 is TGTGCCAGCAGCCTGGGAAAGGGGGCGAAGACCCAGTACTTC. Its translation is CASSLGKGAKTQYF.

This clonotype was seen repeatedly, ten times or more. The chain has TRBV6-1 and TRBJ2-1; 7 bases match TRBD1. The ends lost 8 bases at V and 7 bases at J; junction bases unmatched: 8. Germline lookup yields CDR1 MNHNS and CDR2 SASEGT. This CDR3 comprises 13 residues. The chain's CDR3 is CASHKAGGNEQFF. The DNA for the CDR3 is TGTGCCAGCCATAAGGCAGGGGGAAATGAGCAGTTCTTC.

This clonotype was counted a few times. Its ends do not fully match the called genes, so a read error is possible. The CDR3 spells CSAESQRGGRDTQYF. The CDR3 DNA reads as TGTAGTGCTGAATCTCAGCGGGGGGGCCGGGATACGCAGTATTTT. The chain is built from TRBV20-1 and TRBJ2-3; 10 bases map to TRBD2. Looked up from germline, CDR1 is DFQATT and CDR2 is SNEGSKA (reference sequence). The CDR3 loop spans 15 amino acids.

This clonotype is classed as medium-sized. This chain links TRBV5-5 with TRBJ2-7; D remains ambiguous. The germline V and J ends were trimmed by 5 bases and 3 bases, with 9 bases remaining between them. CDR3 length: 12 amino acids. The germline V gene has CDR1 SGHKS and CDR2 YYEKEE (reference sequence). The CDR3 loop is CASRRDGYEQYF. The CDR3 region has the DNA TGTGCCAGCAGACGTGACGGCTACGAGCAGTACTTC.

This clonotype has a count of ten or more. The CDR3 bases are TGTGCCAGCAAGTCCGCCTCGGGGTCAGCGAGCGAAGCTTTCTTT. It encodes CASKSASGSASEAFF. The rearrangement uses TRBV12-3 or TRBV12-4 and TRBJ1-1; unclear D gene. There are 15 residues in the CDR3. Between the trimmed V and J ends, which lost 7 bases and 8 bases, there was a span of 23 bases.

The chain combines TRBV20-1 with TRBJ1-4; perhaps TRBD1 as D (6 bases). The CDR3 spans 16 residues. Trimming shortened V by 3 bases and J by 3 bases, and 17 bases separated the two germline ends. The V gene's germline CDR1 is DFQATT and CDR2 SNEGSKA (reference sequence). DNA of the CDR3: TGCAGTGCTAGGTATTCGGGGAGGACAGCTAATGAAAAACTGTTTTTT. Residues: CSARYSGRTANEKLFF.

This clonotype was found many times. J is TRBJ2-1 and V is TRBV7-6; TRBD2 is a possible D gene (5 bases). The CDR3 is made up of 14 amino acids. V lost 3 bases and J 1 base, leaving 7 bases between the germline ends. Per the germline V gene, CDR1 is SGHVS and CDR2 is FNYEAQ. The CDR3 loop reads CASSFEGSYNEQFF. The CDR3 bases are TGTGCCAGCAGCTTTGAGGGATCCTACAATGAGCAGTTCTTC.

The chain links TRBV20-1 to TRBJ1-2; the match to TRBD1 covers 9 bases. The CDR3 extends over 14 amino acids. CDR1 is DFQATT, CDR2 SNEGSKA, per germline (reference sequence). Losses at the gene ends were 6 bases for V and 8 bases for J; bases not matched to a gene: 13. Written as DNA, the CDR3 is TGCAGTGCGGGCCCGGGACAGGGAGTCGAAGGCTACACCTTC. Translating gives CSAGPGQGVEGYTF.

This clonotype was seen at least ten times. The chain is built from TRBV3-1 and TRBJ2-7; 9 bases map to TRBD2. The CDR3 consists of 16 residues. Trimming cost V 5 bases and J 1 base; bases outside gene matches: 9. CDR1 and CDR2 (germline): LGHDT, YNNKEL (reference sequence). The CDR3 sequence: CASSVDWLAGSYEQYF. The CDR3 nucleotides read TGTGCCAGCAGCGTCGACTGGCTAGCGGGGTCCTACGAGCAGTACTTC.

This clonotype was recorded at least ten times. The rearrangement uses TRBV10-3 and TRBJ1-2; D gene uncertain. From germline, CDR1 is ENHRY and CDR2 SYGVKD. The CDR3 consists of 13 residues. V lost 3 bases and J lost 4, with 9 bases in between. The CDR3 bases are TGTGCCATCAGTGACAGAGACATCTATGGCTACACCTTC. Its protein product is CAISDRDIYGYTF.

This clonotype was observed at least ten times. A junction boundary mismatches the germline segment, possibly from a read error. The chain combines TRBV3-1 with TRBJ1-6; D not resolved. This CDR3 is built from 14 residues. CDR1 is LGHDT, CDR2 YNNKEL, per germline (reference sequence). DNA of the CDR3: TGTGCCAGCAGCCAAGGGGTAAGAGCTTCACCCCTCAACTTT. It codes for CASSQGVRASPLNF.

At least ten counts were recorded for this clonotype. This chain links TRBV20-1 with TRBJ2-1; 9 bases agree with TRBD2. CDR1 and CDR2 (germline): DFQATT, SNEGSKA (reference sequence). CDR3 length: 14 amino acids. V gave up 0 bases and J gave up 13 bases; unmatched junction bases: 10. The CDR3: CSARDSGGTSPQFF. CDR3 DNA: TGCAGTGCTAGAGATAGCGGGGGTACGTCCCCCCAGTTCTTC.

This chain uses TRBV29-1 with TRBJ2-2; D is unclear. CDR1 and CDR2 (germline): SQVTM, ANQGSEA. The CDR3 consists of 13 residues. V lost 7 bases and J 4 bases, leaving 13 bases between the germline ends. The CDR3 DNA sequence: TGCAGCGCCTCCGTGCTCCTCACCGGGGAGCTGTTTTTT. Translation: CSASVLLTGELFF.